This is a list of T cell receptor beta chains from one sample in a study of blood T cell repertoires in COVID-19. Data came from immunoSEQ multiplex PCR; TCRdb stores just in-frame clones and leaves some out. The data show 130,000 to 150,000 clones, about 84% seen once. Sample: peripheral blood. The source is a man in his sixties with active or convalescent COVID-19. CDR3s include the opening cysteine and the closing phenylalanine or tryptophan. Each record gives: CDR3 DNA, CDR3 protein, clone size, J gene, D gene, V gene. D genes are given only for firm matches. Clone size, where shown, is once, few, many, or a class for clones that have expanded.

CDR3nt: TGTGCCAGCACGCCCTTCGGTGAGCAGTTCTTC
CDR3aa: CASTPFGEQFF
abundance: many
j_gene: TRBJ2-1
d_gene: .
v_gene: TRBV5-8

CDR3nt: TGCGCCAGCAGCCAAGATCCGATCGGGAGGGCAACGGATACGCAGTATTTT
CDR3aa: CASSQDPIGRATDTQYF
abundance: .
j_gene: TRBJ2-3
d_gene: TRBD2
v_gene: TRBV4-3

CDR3nt: TGTGCCAGCAGCCCACCCGGACTAGCGGGAGAATCAGATACGCAGTATTTT
CDR3aa: CASSPPGLAGESDTQYF
abundance: .
j_gene: TRBJ2-3
d_gene: TRBD2
v_gene: TRBV5-4

CDR3nt: TGTGCCAGCAGCAACGGGGGTATGAGGAGCAATCAGCCCCAGCATTTT
CDR3aa: CASSNGGMRSNQPQHF
abundance: .
j_gene: TRBJ1-5
d_gene: .
v_gene: TRBV21-1

CDR3nt: TGTGCCAGCAGCCCAGACAGGTCCGGGGCCAACGTCCTGACTTTC
CDR3aa: CASSPDRSGANVLTF
abundance: .
j_gene: TRBJ2-6
d_gene: .
v_gene: TRBV5-4

CDR3nt: TGTGCCAGCCGTCCAAGGGGACAAGAGACCCAGTACTTC
CDR3aa: CASRPRGQETQYF
abundance: .
j_gene: TRBJ2-5
d_gene: .
v_gene: TRBV5-4

CDR3nt: TGTGCCAGTAGGGCCAAGTCTGAAAAACTGTTTTTT
CDR3aa: CASRAKSEKLFF
abundance: few
j_gene: TRBJ1-4
d_gene: .
v_gene: TRBV19

CDR3nt: TGCAGCGTTGCGCGGGGAGACGGATCCTACGAGCAGTACTTC
CDR3aa: CSVARGDGSYEQYF
abundance: .
j_gene: TRBJ2-7
d_gene: .
v_gene: TRBV29-1

CDR3nt: TGTGCCAGCAGCCTTACAGGGGGCGGGTCAGGGGTCTTC
CDR3aa: CASSLTGGGSGVF
abundance: few
j_gene: TRBJ2-1
d_gene: TRBD1
v_gene: TRBV2

CDR3nt: TGTGCCAGCAGATTTCGAATACAGGGCCGTCAGCCCCAGCATTTT
CDR3aa: CASRFRIQGRQPQHF
abundance: .
j_gene: TRBJ1-5
d_gene: .
v_gene: TRBV28

CDR3nt: TGCGCCAGCAGCCAAAAGGGCTCCCTAGCGGCTGCCTACAATGAGCAGTTCTTC
CDR3aa: CASSQKGSLAAAYNEQFF
abundance: .
j_gene: TRBJ2-1
d_gene: TRBD2
v_gene: TRBV5-1

CDR3nt: TGTGCCAGCAGCTCGATCCAAGCGGAGGGAACAGATACGCAGTATTTT
CDR3aa: CASSSIQAEGTDTQYF
abundance: .
j_gene: TRBJ2-3
d_gene: .
v_gene: TRBV5-5

CDR3nt: TGCGCCAGCAGCGTGGGACAGGGGGCTGGCTACACCTTC
CDR3aa: CASSVGQGAGYTF
abundance: .
j_gene: TRBJ1-2
d_gene: TRBD1
v_gene: TRBV5-1

CDR3nt: TGTGCCAGCAGCCCGAGGGGGACAGGCAATTCACCCCTCCACTTT
CDR3aa: CASSPRGTGNSPLHF
abundance: few
j_gene: TRBJ1-6
d_gene: TRBD1
v_gene: TRBV2

CDR3nt: TGTGCCAGCAGCTTAGCGGAGGGGGAGCTGTTTTTT
CDR3aa: CASSLAEGELFF
abundance: .
j_gene: TRBJ2-2
d_gene: .
v_gene: TRBV11-3

CDR3nt: TGTGCCAGCTCACCCCAGGGGAGTTTTAAGAACGAGCAGTACTTC
CDR3aa: CASSPQGSFKNEQYF
abundance: .
j_gene: TRBJ2-7
d_gene: .
v_gene: TRBV18

CDR3nt: TGTGCCAGCAGTGAAGGTCCTAGCGGGTACACAGATACGCAGTATTTT
CDR3aa: CASSEGPSGYTDTQYF
abundance: .
j_gene: TRBJ2-3
d_gene: TRBD2
v_gene: TRBV6-1

CDR3nt: TGTGCCAGCAGCTTACTAGCGGGACGGGGTAATGAGCAGTTCTTC
CDR3aa: CASSLLAGRGNEQFF
abundance: .
j_gene: TRBJ2-1
d_gene: TRBD2
v_gene: TRBV11-2

CDR3nt: TGTGCCAGCAGGGAACAGGGGGCGGCCGAAAAACTGTTTTTT
CDR3aa: CASREQGAAEKLFF
abundance: .
j_gene: TRBJ1-4
d_gene: TRBD1
v_gene: TRBV28

CDR3nt: TGTGCCAGTAGTATAGTAGCGGGAGGATCCAATGAGCAGTTCTTC
CDR3aa: CASSIVAGGSNEQFF
abundance: few
j_gene: TRBJ2-1
d_gene: TRBD2
v_gene: TRBV19

CDR3nt: TGTGCCAGCAGTTTACTAGGGGCAGGGGAGACTGAAGCTTTCTTT
CDR3aa: CASSLLGAGETEAFF
abundance: .
j_gene: TRBJ1-1
d_gene: .
v_gene: TRBV27

CDR3nt: TGCAGTGCTAGTCCCTCCCTTCCCATCAATCGAGCAGATACGCAGTATTTT
CDR3aa: CSASPSLPINRADTQYF
abundance: .
j_gene: TRBJ2-3
d_gene: .
v_gene: TRBV20-1

CDR3nt: TGCGCCAGCAGCTTGCGGGTGAACACTGAAGCTTTCTTT
CDR3aa: CASSLRVNTEAFF
abundance: .
j_gene: TRBJ1-1
d_gene: .
v_gene: TRBV5-1

CDR3nt: TGTGCCACCAGCAGAGATCGGGAAGCTAACTATGGCTACACCTTC
CDR3aa: CATSRDREANYGYTF
abundance: .
j_gene: TRBJ1-2
d_gene: .
v_gene: TRBV15

CDR3nt: TGTGCCAGCAGTTTATGGCAGGGAGGCGAGCAGTACTTC
CDR3aa: CASSLWQGGEQYF
abundance: once
j_gene: TRBJ2-7
d_gene: .
v_gene: TRBV28

CDR3nt: TGTGCCAGCAGCTTCACAGGTCGCAACCCTTCAGCTTTCTTT
CDR3aa: CASSFTGRNPSAFF
abundance: .
j_gene: TRBJ1-1
d_gene: .
v_gene: TRBV5-4

CDR3nt: TGTGCCATTACCGCAGGGGCCGCGAACACCGGGGAGCTGTTTTTT
CDR3aa: CAITAGAANTGELFF
abundance: .
j_gene: TRBJ2-2
d_gene: .
v_gene: TRBV7-9

CDR3nt: TGTGCCAGTAGTGTTAGGAGGGGCCAGGGAGAGACCCAGTACTTC
CDR3aa: CASSVRRGQGETQYF
abundance: few
j_gene: TRBJ2-5
d_gene: .
v_gene: TRBV19

CDR3nt: TGTGCCAGCAGTTTGGGGGGGGAGCAGTTCTTC
CDR3aa: CASSLGGEQFF
abundance: few
j_gene: TRBJ2-1
d_gene: TRBD2
v_gene: TRBV6-4

CDR3nt: TGTGCCAGTGGTGGGGACAGAGATATGAACACTGAAGCTTTCTTT
CDR3aa: CASGGDRDMNTEAFF
abundance: .
j_gene: TRBJ1-1
d_gene: TRBD1
v_gene: TRBV19

CDR3nt: TGCGCCAGCAGCTCCGTACACCAGTACCAAGAGACCCAGTACTTC
CDR3aa: CASSSVHQYQETQYF
abundance: .
j_gene: TRBJ2-5
d_gene: .
v_gene: TRBV4-1

CDR3nt: TGTGCCAGCAGTTACTCACAGGGTATAAACGAGCAGTACTTC
CDR3aa: CASSYSQGINEQYF
abundance: .
j_gene: TRBJ2-7
d_gene: .
v_gene: TRBV6-5

CDR3nt: TGCGCCAGCAGCGCTGCGGTCTCGAACACTGAAGCTTTCTTT
CDR3aa: CASSAAVSNTEAFF
abundance: .
j_gene: TRBJ1-1
d_gene: .
v_gene: TRBV5-1

CDR3nt: TGTGCCAGCAGCTCTCCGGGACAGGGGGCGCTTGGCTACACCTTC
CDR3aa: CASSSPGQGALGYTF
abundance: once
j_gene: TRBJ1-2
d_gene: TRBD1
v_gene: TRBV6-2/TRBV6-3

CDR3nt: TGTGCCAGCAGTGAAGTCCGGGTAGAGACCCAGTACTTC
CDR3aa: CASSEVRVETQYF
abundance: .
j_gene: TRBJ2-5
d_gene: .
v_gene: TRBV2

CDR3nt: TGTGCCAGTACCAAAAACGGGGGGCAGTACGAGCAGTACTTC
CDR3aa: CASTKNGGQYEQYF
abundance: .
j_gene: TRBJ2-7
d_gene: .
v_gene: TRBV19

CDR3nt: TGTGCCAGCAGCAAAGACAGGGACTATGGCTACACCTTC
CDR3aa: CASSKDRDYGYTF
abundance: .
j_gene: TRBJ1-2
d_gene: TRBD1
v_gene: TRBV9

CDR3nt: TGTGCCAGTAGTATAGATAACAGGGGGTCCTCTGGGGCCAACGTCCTGACTTTC
CDR3aa: CASSIDNRGSSGANVLTF
abundance: .
j_gene: TRBJ2-6
d_gene: TRBD1
v_gene: TRBV19

CDR3nt: TGTGCCAGCAGTTCCTGGTCAGGGATCTCCTACGAGCAGTACTTC
CDR3aa: CASSSWSGISYEQYF
abundance: .
j_gene: TRBJ2-7
d_gene: .
v_gene: TRBV6-5

CDR3nt: TGTGCCAGCAGCCACCCACAGGGAATCACTGAAGCTTTCTTT
CDR3aa: CASSHPQGITEAFF
abundance: .
j_gene: TRBJ1-1
d_gene: .
v_gene: TRBV3-1/TRBV3-2

CDR3nt: TGTGCCAGCGTTCCGACCAGGGGTTATCAGCCCCAGCATTTT
CDR3aa: CASVPTRGYQPQHF
abundance: .
j_gene: TRBJ1-5
d_gene: .
v_gene: TRBV6-5

CDR3nt: TGTGCCAGCGCTTCACAGGGGTGGAATTCACCCCTCCACTTT
CDR3aa: CASASQGWNSPLHF
abundance: .
j_gene: TRBJ1-6
d_gene: TRBD1
v_gene: TRBV19